What follows are 20 T cell receptor beta chains derived from one specimen sequenced in a study of T cells after yellow fever vaccination. Each CDR3 protein gets one entry after TCRdb re-called the 5' RACE reads with MiXCR. The sample carries roughly 350,000 distinct CDR3 sequences, 4.1% recorded once. Sequenced material: PBMCs, taken 5 days after the yellow fever booster vaccination. Every receptor here comes from a man between 18 and 35 years old who received the YFV17D yellow fever vaccine.

Concerning this clonotype itself: This could be a read error, since a much larger clone is one nucleotide away. The J gene is TRBJ2-2, the V gene TRBV10-3, with a possible D match to TRBD1 (5 bases). The CDR3 is 13 residues long. Germline V gene data show CDR1 as ENHRY and CDR2 as SYGVKD. Trimming left V 11 bases short and J 5 bases short, with 15 bases between. The CDR3 coding sequence is TGTGCCGCAGGGTGGGAAGGAACCGGGGAGCTGTTTTTT. Amino acid sequence: CAAGWEGTGELFF.

The sample holds a few counts of this clonotype. The V call is TRBV4-1, the J call TRBJ2-4; 7 bases agree with TRBD2. Germline V gene data show CDR1 as MGHRA and CDR2 as YSYEKL. V lost 1 base, J lost 8 bases, and 5 bases stayed unmatched. CDR3 length equals 14 residues. DNA for the CDR3: TGCGCCAGCAGCCAAGGACCCCGGGGGGACATTCAGTACTTC. This sequence encodes CASSQGPRGDIQYF.

Many counts were recorded for this clonotype. The chain joins TRBV24-1 to TRBJ2-5; the match to TRBD1 covers 7 bases. The trim removed 3 bases at V and 0 bases at J, leaving 9 bases unmatched. The CDR3 sequence is 17 residues long. Looked up from germline, CDR1 is KGHDR and CDR2 is SFDVKD. The CDR3 coding sequence is TGTGCCACCAGTGATGCCCCCCCTACAGGGGACCAAGAGACCCAGTACTTC. This encodes CATSDAPPTGDQETQYF.

This chain uses TRBV6-2 or TRBV6-3 with TRBJ2-4; D remains unclear. In germline, CDR1 is MNHEY, CDR2 SVGEGT. The V end was cut by 4 bases, the J end by 0 bases, with 10 bases between. The CDR3 is made up of 15 amino acids. The CDR3 DNA sequence: TGTGCCAGCAGTTTCGTCAGACTAGCCAAAAACATTCAGTACTTC. It is translated as CASSFVRLAKNIQYF.

At least ten counts were recorded for this clonotype. The chain couples TRBV9 to TRBJ2-2, with D possibly matching TRBD2 (6 bases). Germline-derived CDR1 and CDR2 are SGDLS and YYNGEE. V lost 0 bases and J 1 base, leaving 13 bases between the germline ends. This CDR3 spans 17 amino acids. The DNA for the CDR3 is TGTGCCAGCAGCGTAGGGGGACTTGAATGGAACACCGGGGAGCTGTTTTTT. Amino acid sequence: CASSVGGLEWNTGELFF.

This chain uses TRBV7-2 with TRBJ2-7; D gene uncertain. The germline V and J ends were trimmed by 3 bases and 1 base, with 7 bases remaining between them. The CDR3 has 13 amino acids. Germline loops: CDR1 SGHTA, CDR2 FQGNSA. CDR3 protein: CASSFDPSYEQYV. In nucleotides, the CDR3 is TGTGCCAGCAGCTTCGACCCGTCCTACGAGCAGTACGTC.

A note on this clonotype: Since a much larger clone is just one base distant, this may be a read error. The chain couples TRBV20-1 to TRBJ2-3, with 8 nucleotides matching TRBD2. This CDR3 spans 13 amino acids. Looked up from germline, CDR1 is DFQATT and CDR2 is SNEGSKA (reference sequence). The chain's CDR3 is CSASGGATVTQYF. CDR3 sequence (DNA): TGCAGTGCTAGCGGGGGGGCAACAGTTACGCAGTATTTT.

CDR3 nucleotides: TGCAGTGCCCTCGGTGACAGGGGGATTAAGTGGGTTAACTATGGCTACACCTTC. As protein: CSALGDRGIKWVNYGYTF. The chain carries TRBV20-1 and TRBJ1-2; 9 bases are a match to TRBD1. J lost 1 base, V lost 6 bases, and 18 bases had no gene match. Germline CDR1 DFQATT, CDR2 SNEGSKA (reference sequence). The CDR3 runs to 18 residues.

The chain uses TRBV20-1 and TRBJ2-2; D possibly corresponds to TRBD1 (6 bases). Trimming cost V 2 bases and J 7 bases, with 14 bases left between them. The CDR3 totals 14 residues. Germline V gene sequence: CDR1 DFQATT, CDR2 SNEGSKA (reference sequence). The CDR3 coding sequence is TGCAGTGCTAGACCAACAGGGACGGGCGGGGAGCTGTTTTTT. Its protein product is CSARPTGTGGELFF.

This clonotype appeared a few times. The V call is TRBV11-2, the J call TRBJ2-7; the D gene is possibly TRBD1 (6 bases). This CDR3 contains 15 residues. V lost 5 bases and J lost 5, with 19 bases in between. Germline V gene lookup returns CDR1 SGHAT and CDR2 FQNNGV. This chain's CDR3 is CASSKPGQGHDEQYF. DNA for the CDR3: TGTGCCAGCAGCAAACCGGGACAAGGTCACGACGAGCAGTACTTC.

The rearrangement joins TRBV5-5 to TRBJ2-1; 11 bases fit TRBD1. Germline V gene data show CDR1 as SGHKS and CDR2 as YYEKEE (reference sequence). V lost 0 bases to trimming and J lost 5 bases; unmatched junction nucleotides: 4. This CDR3 is 16 amino acids long. The CDR3 bases are TGTGCCAGCAGCTTGGGGGACAGGGGGTATCACAATGAGCAGTTCTTC. It is translated as CASSLGDRGYHNEQFF.

This clonotype has more than one count but fewer than ten. The V gene is TRBV4-1, the J gene TRBJ2-1, with D hard to call. The CDR3 covers 14 residues. Between the trimmed V and J ends, which lost 1 base and 4 bases, there was a span of 8 bases. Per germline, CDR1 MGHRA and CDR2 YSYEKL. The chain's CDR3 is CASSQAQPYNEQFF. CDR3 coding DNA: TGCGCCAGCAGCCAAGCCCAACCTTACAATGAGCAGTTCTTC.

Ten or more counts support this clonotype. This rearrangement joins TRBV2 to TRBJ2-5; D ambiguous. V gave up 0 bases and J gave up 0 bases, with 11 bases separating them. CDR1 is SNHLY, CDR2 FYNNEI, per germline. The CDR3 has 16 residues. CDR3 nucleotides: TGTGCCAGCAGTGAAGCCGGCAGGATGCACCAAGAGACCCAGTACTTC. Residues: CASSEAGRMHQETQYF.

There are a few counts of this clonotype. The CDR3 spells CASSSYGGTSTDTQYF. The CDR3 DNA follows: TGTGCCAGCAGCTCCTACGGGGGAACTAGCACAGATACGCAGTATTTT. V gene TRBV7-2 combines with J gene TRBJ2-3; TRBD2 might be the D (6 bases). The length of the CDR3 is 16 residues. Germline V CDR1 and CDR2: SGHTA, FQGNSA. V was trimmed by 4 bases and J by 0 bases, leaving 14 bases between them.

This clonotype occurred a few times. The chain is built from TRBV7-2 and TRBJ2-7; D is unresolved. The CDR3 is 12 residues long. Germline V lookup: CDR1 SGHTA, CDR2 FQGNSA. Trimming shortened V by 1 base and J by 7 bases, and 8 bases separated the two germline ends. CDR3 DNA sequence: TGTGCCAGCAGCTTAGGGCAGAGGGAGCAGTACTTC. Amino acids: CASSLGQREQYF.

The chain combines TRBV12-3 or TRBV12-4 with TRBJ1-5; 7 nucleotides align to TRBD1. Germline trimming cut 3 bases from V and 6 bases from J; bases unmatched to any gene: 5. The CDR3 is 14 amino acids. The CDR3 DNA reads TGTGCCAGCAGTTTTACAGGGGACGGTCAGCCCCAGCATTTT. Amino acids: CASSFTGDGQPQHF.

This clonotype was observed at least ten times. V gene TRBV5-1 combines with J gene TRBJ1-4; no firm D call. The V gene lost 0 bases and the J gene lost 6 bases, with 3 bases spanning the gap. Germline V gene sequence: CDR1 SGHRS, CDR2 YFSETQ. CDR3 size: 12 residues. Here the CDR3 reads CASSLGYEKLFF. In DNA form, the CDR3 reads TGCGCCAGCAGCTTGGGCTATGAAAAACTGTTTTTT.

The gene calls are TRBV20-1 and TRBJ1-2, with no clear D. The V and J ends lost 7 bases and 6 bases respectively, with 12 bases between them. CDR3 length equals 11 residues. Germline CDR1 is DFQATT and CDR2 is SNEGSKA (reference sequence). The CDR3 nucleotides read TGCAGTGTCTCTTTGCCTCATGGCTACACCTTC. Amino acid sequence: CSVSLPHGYTF.

This clonotype was recorded many times. The chain has TRBV7-2 and TRBJ2-4; D not resolved. There are 13 residues in the CDR3. Per the germline V gene, CDR1 is SGHTA and CDR2 is FQGNSA. Trimming pared 1 base from V and 7 bases from J, leaving 8 bases between. CDR3 DNA sequence: TGTGCCAGCAGCTTAGACAGATCGAACATTCAGTACTTC. Protein product: CASSLDRSNIQYF.

The V and J genes are TRBV18 and TRBJ2-1; maybe TRBD2 (6 bases). CDR1 is KGHSH and CDR2 is LQKENI in the germline V gene. The V and J ends lost 5 bases and 0 bases respectively, with 11 bases between them. CDR3 length equals 15 residues. CDR3 protein: CASSTEAGSYNEQFF. The CDR3 region has the DNA TGTGCCAGCTCAACGGAAGCGGGCTCCTACAATGAGCAGTTCTTC.